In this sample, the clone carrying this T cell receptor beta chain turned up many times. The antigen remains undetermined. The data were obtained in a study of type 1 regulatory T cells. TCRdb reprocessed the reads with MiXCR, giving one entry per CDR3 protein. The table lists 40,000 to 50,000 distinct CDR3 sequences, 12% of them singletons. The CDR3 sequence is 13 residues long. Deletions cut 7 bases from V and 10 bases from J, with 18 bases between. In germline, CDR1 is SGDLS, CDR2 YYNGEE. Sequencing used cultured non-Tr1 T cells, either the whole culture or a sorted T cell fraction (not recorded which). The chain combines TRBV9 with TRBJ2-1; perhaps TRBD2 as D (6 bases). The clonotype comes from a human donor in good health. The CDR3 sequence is CASQERALLEQFF. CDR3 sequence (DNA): TGTGCCAGCCAGGAGCGGGCCCTTCTGGAGCAGTTCTTC.